A single sample is the source of the 22 T cell receptor beta chains below, sequenced in a study of T cells in Graves' hyperthyroidism and ophthalmopathy. The investigators amplified TCR beta CDR3 regions from RNA transcripts. During a first-round RT-PCR of the TCR CDR3, the HTBI primer set was used. TCRdb reanalysed the multiplex PCR reads using MiXCR and keeps one entry per CDR3 protein. The data show around 450,000 distinct CDR3 sequences, about 15% seen once. Sequenced input: blood. These receptors originate from a woman in her late teens or twenties with Graves' hyperthyroidism.

This sequence joins TRBV19 and TRBJ2-5, with D tentatively TRBD1 (6 bases). V was trimmed by 6 bases and J by 4 bases, leaving 15 bases between them. Per germline, CDR1 LNHDA and CDR2 SQIVND (reference sequence). The CDR3 sequence is 14 residues long. The CDR3 DNA is TGTGCCAGTAGCGGTACGGCCAGGGGAGAGACCCAGTACTTC. It codes for CASSGTARGETQYF.

This clonotype occurred many times. J is TRBJ2-3 and V is TRBV12-3 or TRBV12-4; no reliable D call. The ends were cut back, 2 bases at V and 0 bases at J, with 18 bases in the middle. The CDR3 has 18 residues. The CDR3: CASSLRPGVEASTDTQYF. CDR3 in DNA: TGTGCCAGCAGTTTACGGCCCGGCGTCGAGGCTAGCACAGATACGCAGTATTTT.

This clonotype was recorded many times. The J gene is TRBJ2-7, the V gene TRBV7-6; D might be TRBD1 or TRBD2, each matching 5 bases. Trimming removed 2 bases from V and 2 bases from J, with 13 bases in between. The germline gives CDR1 SGHVS, CDR2 FNYEAQ. The CDR3 has 15 residues. The CDR3 region has the DNA TGTGCCAGCAGCTTACAGGGCCGGGGCACCTACGAGCAGTACTTC. Encoded protein: CASSLQGRGTYEQYF.

This clonotype occurred a few times. This chain joins TRBV6-2 or TRBV6-3 and TRBJ1-1; 8 bases match TRBD1. The trim removed 7 bases at V and 1 base at J, leaving 8 bases unmatched. The CDR3 totals 15 residues. CDR1 is MNHEY and CDR2 is SVGEGT in the germline V gene. The DNA of the CDR3 is TGTGCCAGCAATATCCCGGACAGGGCGAACACTGAAGCTTTCTTT. Translated: CASNIPDRANTEAFF.

The chain has TRBV5-4 and TRBJ1-2; 9 bases are a match to TRBD1. Germline V gene data show CDR1 as SGHNT and CDR2 as YYREEE (reference sequence). The CDR3 consists of 13 residues. The J segment lost 8 bases and the V segment lost 3 bases, leaving 5 bases of the junction unmatched. The CDR3 bases are TGTGCCAGCAGCTCCGCCGGGACAGGGGGCTACACCTTC. Protein sequence: CASSSAGTGGYTF. Supplemented by reference TRBV5-4 and TRBJ1-2, the full variable domain reads ETGVTQSPTHLIKTRGQQVTLRCSSQSGHNTVSWYQQALGQGPQFIFQYYREEENGRGNFPPRFSGLQFPNYSSELNVNALELDDSALYLCASSSAGTGGYTFGSGTRLTVV.

Regarding this clonotype: This could be a read error, since a much larger clone is one nucleotide away. V usage is TRBV12-3 or TRBV12-4 and J usage is TRBJ2-7; D is unclear. The length of the CDR3 is 14 residues. Trimming removed 0 bases from V and 4 bases from J, with 10 bases in between. As DNA, the CDR3 is TGTGCCAGCAGTTTAGCGATGGGCTCATACGAGCAGTACTTC. As protein: CASSLAMGSYEQYF.

This clonotype was found many times. The chain employs TRBV6-2 or TRBV6-3 and TRBJ1-2; the D gene is possibly TRBD1 (5 bases). The CDR3 sequence is 15 residues long. Germline V gene data show CDR1 as MNHEY and CDR2 as SVGEGT. V gave up 3 bases and J gave up 4 bases, with 15 bases separating them. The DNA for the CDR3 is TGTGCCAGCAGTTATCGGACAAAACTAACCTATGGCTACACCTTC. Its translation: CASSYRTKLTYGYTF.

In its sample, this clonotype was seen a few times. This chain uses TRBV2 with TRBJ2-7; 7 nucleotides line up with TRBD1. There are 14 residues in the CDR3. Trimming at V came to 6 bases and at J to 6 bases, leaving 11 bases not matched to a gene. From germline, CDR1 is SNHLY and CDR2 FYNNEI. The CDR3 nucleotides are TGTGCCAGCAGGATCGAGACAGGGTCCAGCGAGCAGTACTTC. It is translated as CASRIETGSSEQYF.

This clonotype has a handful of counts. The chain recombines TRBV5-1 with TRBJ2-3; D ambiguous. Germline V lookup: CDR1 SGHRS, CDR2 YFSETQ. This CDR3 is built from 13 residues. V shed 0 bases and J shed 6 bases, with 8 bases lying between them. The CDR3 region is CASSLVPTDTQYF. The CDR3, as DNA: TGCGCCAGCAGCTTGGTTCCGACGGATACGCAGTATTTT.

This clonotype was seen a few times. In DNA, the CDR3 is TGCGCCAGCAGCCCCCAAAAGGACAACTATGGCTACACCTTC. Protein sequence: CASSPQKDNYGYTF. The chain carries TRBV5-1 and TRBJ1-2; D is unresolved. This CDR3 has 14 residues. The V end was cut by 4 bases, the J end by 2 bases, with 12 bases between. Germline CDR1 SGHRS, CDR2 YFSETQ.

This clonotype was counted at least ten times. The chain employs TRBV5-6 and TRBJ2-7; 8 nucleotides line up with TRBD1. There are 18 residues in the CDR3. V shed 1 base and J 4 bases; nucleotides not matched to a gene: 16. Germline CDR1 is SGHDT and CDR2 is YYEEEE. CDR3 sequence: CASSLLGLGAGGRYEQYF. CDR3 coding DNA: TGTGCCAGCAGCTTGTTGGGGCTCGGGGCAGGGGGCAGGTACGAGCAGTACTTC.

The sample holds a few counts of this clonotype. The chain uses TRBV7-9 and TRBJ2-7; 8 bases fit TRBD2. Germline V gene lookup returns CDR1 SEHNR and CDR2 FQNEAQ (reference sequence). V lost 7 bases, J lost 1 base, and 9 bases stayed unmatched. The CDR3 is 15 amino acids. In DNA, the CDR3 is TGTGCCAGCAACCACCAGCGGGGGAAGTCCTACGAGCAGTACTTC. It encodes CASNHQRGKSYEQYF.

This clonotype has only a few counts. This sequence joins TRBV27 and TRBJ2-1; 12 nucleotides match TRBD2. The CDR3 runs to 15 residues. The germline V gene has CDR1 MNHEY and CDR2 SMNVEV (reference sequence). V lost 4 bases and J lost 9; bases outside the gene matches: 7. The CDR3 loop is CASSSRTSGIGEQFF. For the CDR3, the DNA is TGTGCCAGCAGTTCACGGACTAGCGGGATAGGTGAGCAGTTCTTC.

This clonotype appeared many times. The chain employs TRBV3-1 and TRBJ2-1; the D gene is possibly TRBD2 (7 bases). Trimming removed 4 bases at V and 3 bases at J, with 22 bases between. Germline V gives CDR1 LGHDT, CDR2 YNNKEL (reference sequence). The CDR3 runs to 18 residues. The CDR3 protein is CASSPWRGGTSSYNEQFF. The CDR3 nucleotides are TGTGCCAGCAGCCCCTGGCGCGGGGGCACGTCCAGCTACAATGAGCAGTTCTTC.

J is TRBJ2-4 and V is TRBV2, with D hard to call. The CDR3 spans 15 residues. V lost 6 bases, J lost 5 bases, and 17 bases lay in between. Germline assignment: CDR1 SNHLY and CDR2 FYNNEI. The CDR3 DNA reads TGTGCCAGCAGCATTGGACGGAACTATGAAAACATTCAGTACTTC. This codes for CASSIGRNYENIQYF. Looking up the rest from reference TRBV2 and TRBJ2-4 gives the full variable domain: EPEVTQTPSHQVTQMGQEVILRCVPISNHLYFYWYRQILGQKVEFLVSFYNNEISEKSEIFDDQFSVERPDGSNFTLKIRSTKLEDSAMYFCASSIGRNYENIQYFGAGTRLSVL.

There are many counts of this clonotype. J is TRBJ1-1 and V is TRBV3-1; D call uncertain. Germline V gene lookup returns CDR1 LGHDT and CDR2 YNNKEL (reference sequence). Trimming stripped 1 base from V and 4 bases from J, with 10 bases between. There are 14 residues in the CDR3. The CDR3 loop is CASSQGVGFTEAFF. CDR3 sequence (DNA): TGTGCCAGCAGCCAAGGGGTTGGTTTCACTGAAGCTTTCTTT.

The genes are TRBV5-6 and TRBJ2-7, with 8 bases lining up with TRBD1. Trimming removed 9 bases from V and 1 base from J; junction bases left unmatched: 6. The V gene's germline CDR1 is SGHDT and CDR2 YYEEEE. The CDR3 is made up of 13 amino acids. The CDR3 DNA sequence: TGTGCCACCTCCTGGACAGGGTCCTACGAGCAGTACTTC. Protein: CATSWTGSYEQYF.

This clonotype was seen only a few times. This chain connects TRBV15 to TRBJ2-3, with 11 positions matching TRBD2. The CDR3 loop spans 19 amino acids. With 1 base clipped from V and 3 bases from J, the junction kept 12 bases outside the gene matches. In germline, CDR1 is LNHNV, CDR2 YYDKDF (reference sequence). The CDR3 here is CATSRVLRLAGLLTDTQYF. In DNA form, the CDR3 reads TGTGCCACCAGCAGAGTATTAAGACTAGCGGGACTGCTAACAGATACGCAGTATTTT.

This clonotype was recorded many times. This chain uses TRBV12-3 or TRBV12-4 with TRBJ1-2; D might be TRBD1 (6 bases). The CDR3 runs 12 residues. Deletions cut 7 bases from V and 2 bases from J, with 8 bases between. CDR3 nucleotide sequence: TGTGCCAGCATGGGACAAAACTATGGCTACACCTTC. It codes for CASMGQNYGYTF.

There are many counts of this clonotype. This chain links TRBV11-2 with TRBJ2-5; D is possibly TRBD1 (6 bases). Trimming removed 5 bases at V and 3 bases at J, with 7 bases between. The CDR3 extends over 12 amino acids. The germline CDR1 and CDR2 sequences are SGHAT and FQNNGV. CDR3 amino acids: CASSRTEETQYF. Here the CDR3 DNA reads TGTGCCAGCAGCCGGACAGAAGAGACCCAGTACTTC.

At least ten counts were recorded for this clonotype. This chain uses TRBV18 with TRBJ2-7, with 7 bases matching TRBD1. The CDR3 sequence is 18 residues long. With 3 bases clipped from V and 0 bases from J, the junction kept 14 bases outside the gene matches. Germline assignment: CDR1 KGHSH and CDR2 LQKENI. DNA of the CDR3: TGTGCCAGCTCACCGGGTTTGAGAGGGGGCCTAAACTCCTACGAGCAGTACTTC. Translation: CASSPGLRGGLNSYEQYF.

The V gene is TRBV7-2, the J gene TRBJ2-1, with 12 bases aligning to TRBD2. V was pared by 5 bases and J by 1 base, with 9 bases of the junction left unmatched. The CDR3 length is 18 residues. Germline lookup yields CDR1 SGHTA and CDR2 FQGNSA. In DNA, the CDR3 is TGTGCCAGCAGCCTAGGACTAGCGGGAAGACCGTCCTACAATGAGCAGTTCTTC. Its translation is CASSLGLAGRPSYNEQFF.